This T cell receptor (beta chain) was recorded in a study of cytomegalovirus exposure and HLA in healthy donors. Study-wide results and caveats: Researchers catalogued over 150 TCR beta chains as cytomegalovirus-associated. Sequencing likely produced, as an artifact, a cluster of highly shared sequence variants. A missense variant in DCLRE1C was later tied to TCR beta V- and J-gene trimming.

Regarding this clone: Its antigen is as yet unknown.

The CDR3 has 15 residues. Germline loops: CDR1 LNHDA, CDR2 SQIVND (reference sequence). V lost 7 bases and J lost 0, with 15 bases in between. PCR employed 60 Vbeta and 13 Jbeta primers. The method was immunoSEQ multiplex PCR; TCRdb's version includes in-frame clones alone and lacks a portion of them. This sample yields about 190,000 clones, of which approximately 86% are seen a single time; roughly 1.9% belongs to the top ten. This chain links TRBV19 with TRBJ1-1, with D tentatively TRBD1 (5 bases). Sequenced input: PBMCs. The sequence was obtained from a young woman in good health and CMV-seronegative. The CDR3 DNA is TGTGCCAGTAAGCTCGGCGGCAGGGTGAACACTGAAGCTTTCTTT. Translated, it gives CASKLGGRVNTEAFF.